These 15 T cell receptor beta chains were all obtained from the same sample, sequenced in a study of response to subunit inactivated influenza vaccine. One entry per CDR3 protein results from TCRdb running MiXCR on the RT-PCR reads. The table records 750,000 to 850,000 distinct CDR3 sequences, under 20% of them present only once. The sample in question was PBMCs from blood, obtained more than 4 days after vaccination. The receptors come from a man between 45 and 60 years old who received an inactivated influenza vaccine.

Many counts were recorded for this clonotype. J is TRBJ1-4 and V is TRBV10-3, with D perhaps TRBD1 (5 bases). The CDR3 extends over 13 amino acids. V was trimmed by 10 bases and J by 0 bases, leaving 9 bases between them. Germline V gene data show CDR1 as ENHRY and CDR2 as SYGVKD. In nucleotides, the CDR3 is TGTGCCACCGCGGGGCCAACTAATGAAAAACTGTTTTTT. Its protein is CATAGPTNEKLFF.

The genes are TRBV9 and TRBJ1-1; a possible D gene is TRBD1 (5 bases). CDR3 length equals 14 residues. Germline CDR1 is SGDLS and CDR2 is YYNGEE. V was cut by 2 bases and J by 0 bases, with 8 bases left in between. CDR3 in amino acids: CASSVRDMNTEAFF. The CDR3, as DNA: TGTGCCAGCAGCGTCAGGGATATGAACACTGAAGCTTTCTTT.

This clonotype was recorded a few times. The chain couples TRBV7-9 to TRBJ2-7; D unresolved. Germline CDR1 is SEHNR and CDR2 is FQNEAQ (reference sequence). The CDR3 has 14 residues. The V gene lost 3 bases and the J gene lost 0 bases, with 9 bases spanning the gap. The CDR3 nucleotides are TGTGCCAGCAGCTTCTATGACCGCTCCTACGAGCAGTACTTC. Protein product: CASSFYDRSYEQYF.

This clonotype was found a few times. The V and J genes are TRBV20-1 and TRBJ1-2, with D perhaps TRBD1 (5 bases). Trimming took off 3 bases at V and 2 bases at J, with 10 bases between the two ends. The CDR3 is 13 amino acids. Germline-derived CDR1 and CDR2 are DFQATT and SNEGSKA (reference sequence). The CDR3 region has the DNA TGCAGTGCTAGTTTACAGGTCAACTATGGCTACACCTTC. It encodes CSASLQVNYGYTF.

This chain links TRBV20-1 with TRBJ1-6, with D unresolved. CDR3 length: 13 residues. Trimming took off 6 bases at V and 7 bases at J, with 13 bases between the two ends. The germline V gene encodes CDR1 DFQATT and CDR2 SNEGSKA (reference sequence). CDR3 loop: CSAHTVENSPLHF. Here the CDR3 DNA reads TGCAGTGCCCACACTGTTGAGAATTCACCCCTCCACTTT.

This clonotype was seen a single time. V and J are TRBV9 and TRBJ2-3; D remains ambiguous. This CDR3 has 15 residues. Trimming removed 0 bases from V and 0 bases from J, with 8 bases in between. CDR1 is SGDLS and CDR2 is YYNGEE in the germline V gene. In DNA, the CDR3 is TGTGCCAGCAGCGTAGAGCAGGCTAGCACAGATACGCAGTATTTT. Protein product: CASSVEQASTDTQYF.

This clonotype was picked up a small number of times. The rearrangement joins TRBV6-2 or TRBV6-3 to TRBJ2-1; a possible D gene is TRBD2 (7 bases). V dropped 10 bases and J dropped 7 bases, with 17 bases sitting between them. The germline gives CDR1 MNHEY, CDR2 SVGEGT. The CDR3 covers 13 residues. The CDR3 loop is CATQGGGRNEQFF. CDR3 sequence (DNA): TGTGCCACCCAAGGGGGAGGGAGGAATGAGCAGTTCTTC.

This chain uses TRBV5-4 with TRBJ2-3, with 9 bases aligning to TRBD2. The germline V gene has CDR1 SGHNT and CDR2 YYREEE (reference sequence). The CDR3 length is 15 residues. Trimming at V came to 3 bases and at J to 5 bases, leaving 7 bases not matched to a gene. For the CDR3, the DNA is TGTGCCAGCAGCTCCCCGGGACTAGCAAAAGATACGCAGTATTTT. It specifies CASSSPGLAKDTQYF.

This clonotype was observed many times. CDR3 coding DNA: TGCGCCAGCAGCTTGGCTGGGGGAAGGCCCCAGCATTTT. Residues: CASSLAGGRPQHF. V usage is TRBV5-1 and J usage is TRBJ1-5; TRBD1 is a possible D gene (5 bases). CDR3 length: 13 amino acids. Germline CDR1 SGHRS, CDR2 YFSETQ. The V and J ends lost 0 bases and 9 bases respectively, with 10 bases between them. Full variable domain (remainder filled in from reference TRBV5-1 and TRBJ1-5): KAGVTQTPRYLIKTRGQQVTLSCSPISGHRSVSWYQQTPGQGLQFLFEYFSETQRNKGNFPGRFSGRQFSNSRSEMNVSTLELGDSALYLCASSLAGGRPQHFGDGTRLSIL.

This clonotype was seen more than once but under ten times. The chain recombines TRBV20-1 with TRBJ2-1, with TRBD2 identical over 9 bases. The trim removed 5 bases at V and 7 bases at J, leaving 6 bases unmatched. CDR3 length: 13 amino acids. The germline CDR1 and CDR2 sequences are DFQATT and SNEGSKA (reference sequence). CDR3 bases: TGCAGTGCTCGGCGGGGGGGCATAAATGAGCAGTTCTTC. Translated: CSARRGGINEQFF.

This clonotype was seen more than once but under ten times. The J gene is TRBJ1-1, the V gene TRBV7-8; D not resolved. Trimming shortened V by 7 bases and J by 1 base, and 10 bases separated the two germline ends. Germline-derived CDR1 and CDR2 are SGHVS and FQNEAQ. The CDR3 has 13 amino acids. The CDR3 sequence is CASMYSGNTEAFF. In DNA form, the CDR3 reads TGTGCCAGCATGTACAGTGGGAACACTGAAGCTTTCTTT.

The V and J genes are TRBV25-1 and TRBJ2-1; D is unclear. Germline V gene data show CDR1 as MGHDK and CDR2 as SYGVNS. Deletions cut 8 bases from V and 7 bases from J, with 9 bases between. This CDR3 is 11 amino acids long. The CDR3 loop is CASAWGNEQFF. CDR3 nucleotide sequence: TGTGCCAGCGCTTGGGGAAATGAGCAGTTCTTC.

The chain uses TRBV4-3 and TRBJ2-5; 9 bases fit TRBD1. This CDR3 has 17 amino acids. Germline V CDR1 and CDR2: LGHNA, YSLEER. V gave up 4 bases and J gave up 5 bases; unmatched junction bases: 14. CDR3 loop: CASSLGSGQGTFETQYF. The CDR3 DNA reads TGCGCCAGCAGCCTAGGGAGCGGACAGGGGACCTTCGAGACCCAGTACTTC.

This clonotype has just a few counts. The CDR3 protein is CASSWGQGGKLFF. CDR3 nucleotides: TGTGCCAGCAGTTGGGGACAGGGCGGAAAACTGTTTTTT. The chain has TRBV27 and TRBJ1-4; 9 bases are a match to TRBD1. CDR3 length: 13 residues. V shed 4 bases and J 10 bases; nucleotides not matched to a gene: 4. Germline CDR1 is MNHEY and CDR2 is SMNVEV (reference sequence).

As DNA, the CDR3 is TGCGCCAGCAGCCAAGATCCGGGTCGAGAGACCCAGTACTTC. Translation gives CASSQDPGRETQYF. The J gene is TRBJ2-5, the V gene TRBV4-1; no firm D call. The V end lost 0 bases, the J end lost 4 bases, and 9 bases lay between the germline ends. Germline assignment: CDR1 MGHRA and CDR2 YSYEKL. The CDR3 is 14 residues long.